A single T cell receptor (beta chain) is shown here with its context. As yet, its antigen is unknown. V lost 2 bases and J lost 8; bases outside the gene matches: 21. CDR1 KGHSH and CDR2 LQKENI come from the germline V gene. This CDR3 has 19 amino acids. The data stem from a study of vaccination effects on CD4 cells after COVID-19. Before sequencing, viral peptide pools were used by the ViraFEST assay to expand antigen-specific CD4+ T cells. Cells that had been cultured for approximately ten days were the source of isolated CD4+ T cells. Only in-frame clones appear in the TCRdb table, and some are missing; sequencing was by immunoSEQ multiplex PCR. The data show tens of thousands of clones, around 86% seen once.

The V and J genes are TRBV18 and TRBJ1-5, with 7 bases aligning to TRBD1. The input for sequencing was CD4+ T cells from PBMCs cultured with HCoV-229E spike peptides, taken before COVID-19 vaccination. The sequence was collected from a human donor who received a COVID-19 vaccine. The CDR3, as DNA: TGTGCCAGCTCACCAAGACCGCAAGGGACAGCTGCCGCTTTTGAGCCCCAGCATTTT. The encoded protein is CASSPRPQGTAAAFEPQHF.